Listed below are T cell receptor beta chains from one sample, sequenced in a study of T cell repertoires in aging, cancer and after chemotherapy. TCRdb itself ran the multiplex PCR reads through MiXCR, one entry per CDR3 protein. The sample consists of approximately 5,600 distinct CDR3 sequences, around 25% of them appearing once. The sample comprised blood. These receptors were collected from a human donor in good health. CDR3s include the opening cysteine and the closing phenylalanine or tryptophan. Fields, in order: J gene, D gene, clone size, V gene, CDR3 protein, CDR3 DNA. A D gene is named only where the DNA matches it firmly. A clone size is listed for some rows: how often the clone was seen (once, few, many), or a class if it is expanded.

TRBJ2-1,TRBD2,NA,TRBV5-5,CASSFSGGSDEQFF,TGTGCCAGCAGCTTCTCGGGGGGGAGCGATGAGCAGTTCTTC
TRBJ2-1,NA,medium-sized,TRBV7-9,CASSSGGLGGNEQFF,TGTGCCAGCAGCTCCGGGGGCCTAGGGGGTAATGAGCAGTTCTTC
TRBJ1-1,NA,medium-sized,TRBV20-1,CSARERWNTEAFF,TGCAGTGCTAGAGAGAGATGGAACACTGAAGCTTTCTTT
TRBJ1-2,TRBD1,NA,TRBV20-1,CSAAGGGGYTF,TGCAGTGCTGCAGGGGGCGGTGGCTACACCTTC
TRBJ1-6,NA,medium-sized,TRBV6-5,CASTKLGAIHSPLHF,TGTGCCAGCACCAAACTGGGGGCTATACATTCACCCCTCCACTTT
TRBJ1-6,NA,NA,TRBV11-2,CASSYGRNYNSPLHF,TGTGCCAGCAGCTACGGACGAAATTATAATTCACCCCTCCACTTT
TRBJ2-5,TRBD1,NA,TRBV20-1,CSAQAFRDRGLAETQYF,TGCAGTGCTCAAGCATTCCGGGACAGGGGGCTAGCGGAGACCCAGTACTTC
TRBJ1-5,TRBD1,medium-sized,TRBV7-9,CASSPGSDRGEQPQHF,TGTGCCAGCAGCCCGGGGTCAGACAGGGGGGAACAGCCCCAGCATTTT
TRBJ1-5,TRBD1,NA,TRBV6-2/TRBV6-3,CAIPGTGGISNQPQHF,TGTGCCATCCCCGGGACAGGGGGGATTAGCAATCAGCCCCAGCATTTT
TRBJ1-1,NA,medium-sized,TRBV10-3,CAIKDGNTEAFF,TGTGCCATCAAGGACGGAAACACTGAAGCTTTCTTT
TRBJ2-1,NA,few,TRBV5-1,CASSFFGAGNEQFF,TGCGCCAGCAGCTTTTTCGGGGCTGGCAATGAGCAGTTCTTC
TRBJ1-6,NA,medium-sized,TRBV5-4,CASSAGLPPSPLHF,TGTGCCAGCAGCGCGGGACTACCACCTTCACCCCTCCACTTT
TRBJ2-7,TRBD2,NA,TRBV12-3/TRBV12-4,CASSFKRGGGQEQYF,TGTGCCAGCAGTTTTAAGCGGGGGGGCGGCCAGGAGCAGTACTTC
TRBJ2-3,TRBD1,NA,TRBV5-4,CASSQGQEDTDTQYF,TGTGCCAGCAGCCAGGGACAGGAGGACACAGATACGCAGTATTTT
TRBJ2-3,TRBD2,few,TRBV5-1,CASSFGTRGTRNTQYF,TGCGCCAGCAGCTTTGGGACTAGGGGGACCAGGAATACGCAGTATTTT
TRBJ1-3,TRBD1,medium-sized,TRBV6-1,CASREGGASGNTIYF,TGTGCCAGCAGGGAAGGGGGCGCGTCTGGAAACACCATATATTTT
TRBJ1-3,NA,medium-sized,TRBV13,CASSQQGRSGNTIYF,TGTGCCAGCAGCCAACAGGGTCGCTCTGGAAACACCATATATTTT
TRBJ1-4,TRBD1,NA,TRBV5-5,CASSLAGQGEKLFF,TGTGCCAGCAGCTTAGCTGGACAGGGTGAAAAACTGTTTTTT
TRBJ2-1,TRBD1,medium-sized,TRBV19,CASSIAETGYNEQFF,TGTGCCAGTAGTATAGCAGAGACAGGGTACAATGAGCAGTTCTTC
TRBJ1-3,TRBD1,once,TRBV9,CASSAQPGQRFSGNTTYF,TGTGCCAGCAGCGCTCAGCCGGGACAGCGATTCTCTGGAAACACCACATATTTT
TRBJ2-3,NA,few,TRBV6-1,CASSARQPVSTDTQYF,TGTGCCAGCAGTGCGAGACAGCCGGTTAGCACAGATACGCAGTATTTT
TRBJ1-1,NA,medium-sized,TRBV19,CASSMVHSNTEAFF,TGTGCCAGTAGTATGGTACACTCGAACACTGAAGCTTTCTTT
TRBJ2-7,NA,medium-sized,TRBV7-9,CASSLQNYEQYF,TGTGCCAGCAGCTTGCAGAACTACGAGCAGTACTTC
TRBJ2-3,TRBD2,NA,TRBV30,CAWSVRLTSGTGTDTQYF,TGTGCCTGGAGTGTACGGTTAACTAGCGGGACGGGCACAGATACGCAGTATTTT
TRBJ1-6,NA,medium-sized,TRBV12-3/TRBV12-4,CASSFVDSPLHF,TGTGCCAGCAGTTTTGTCGATTCACCCCTCCACTTT